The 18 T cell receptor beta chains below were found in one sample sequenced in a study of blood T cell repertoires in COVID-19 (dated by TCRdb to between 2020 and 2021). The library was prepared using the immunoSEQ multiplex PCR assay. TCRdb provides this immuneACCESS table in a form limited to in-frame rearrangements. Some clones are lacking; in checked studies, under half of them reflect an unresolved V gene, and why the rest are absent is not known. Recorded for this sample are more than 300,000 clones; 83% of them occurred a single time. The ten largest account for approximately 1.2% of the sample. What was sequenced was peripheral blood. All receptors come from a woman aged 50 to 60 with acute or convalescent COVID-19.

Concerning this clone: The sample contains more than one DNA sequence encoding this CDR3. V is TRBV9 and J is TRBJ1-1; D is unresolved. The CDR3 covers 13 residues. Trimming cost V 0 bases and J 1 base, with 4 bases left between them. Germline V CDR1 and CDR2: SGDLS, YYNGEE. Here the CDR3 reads CASSVGRNTEAFF. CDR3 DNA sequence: TGTGCCAGCAGCGTAGGCAGGAACACTGAAGCTTTCTTT.

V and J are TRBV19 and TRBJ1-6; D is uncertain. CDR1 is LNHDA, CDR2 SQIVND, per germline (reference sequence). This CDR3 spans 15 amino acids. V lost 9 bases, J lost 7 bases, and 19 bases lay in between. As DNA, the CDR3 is TGTGCCAGCAAACTAGGTCACATCTCAAATTCACCCCTCCACTTT. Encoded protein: CASKLGHISNSPLHF.

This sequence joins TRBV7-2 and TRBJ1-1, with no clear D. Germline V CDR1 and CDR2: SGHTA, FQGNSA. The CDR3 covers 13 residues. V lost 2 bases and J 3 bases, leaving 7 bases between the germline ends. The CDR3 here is CASSLSRDTEAFF. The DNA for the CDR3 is TGTGCCAGCAGCTTAAGTAGAGACACTGAAGCTTTCTTT.

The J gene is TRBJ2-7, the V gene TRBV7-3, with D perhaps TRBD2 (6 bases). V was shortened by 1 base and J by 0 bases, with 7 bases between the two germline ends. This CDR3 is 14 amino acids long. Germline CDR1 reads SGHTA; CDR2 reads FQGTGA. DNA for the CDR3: TGTGCCAGCAGCTTAAGCGGGAACTCCTACGAGCAGTACTTC. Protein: CASSLSGNSYEQYF.

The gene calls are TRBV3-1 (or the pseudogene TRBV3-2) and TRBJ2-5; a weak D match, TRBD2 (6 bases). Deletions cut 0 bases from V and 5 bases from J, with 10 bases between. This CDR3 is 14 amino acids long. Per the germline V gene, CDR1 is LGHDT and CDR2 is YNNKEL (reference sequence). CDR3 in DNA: TGTGCCAGCAGCCAAGAAGGAGGGACCGAGACCCAGTACTTC. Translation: CASSQEGGTETQYF.

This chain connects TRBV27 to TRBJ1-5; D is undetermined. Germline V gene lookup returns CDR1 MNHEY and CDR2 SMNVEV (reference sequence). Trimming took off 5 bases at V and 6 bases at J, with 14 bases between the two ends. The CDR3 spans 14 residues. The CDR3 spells CASSVQSLGQPQHF. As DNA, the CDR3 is TGTGCCAGCAGTGTGCAAAGCCTTGGTCAGCCCCAGCATTTT.

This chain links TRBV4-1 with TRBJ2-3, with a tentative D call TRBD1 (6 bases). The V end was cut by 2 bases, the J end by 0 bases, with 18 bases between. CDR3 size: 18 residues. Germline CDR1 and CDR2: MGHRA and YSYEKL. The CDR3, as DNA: TGCGCCAGCAGCCAATCCCCGGCGAGTGGACAGAGCACAGATACGCAGTATTTT. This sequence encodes CASSQSPASGQSTDTQYF.

The CDR3 nucleotides are TGTGCCAGCAGCATTAGGTTAGGGGATGAGGCTGAAGCTTTCTTT. This gives the protein CASSIRLGDEAEAFF. The genes are TRBV11-1 and TRBJ1-1; D perhaps matches TRBD1 (5 bases). Germline V gene lookup returns CDR1 SGHAT and CDR2 FQDESV (reference sequence). V lost 5 bases, J lost 6 bases, and 19 bases lay in between. CDR3 size: 15 residues.

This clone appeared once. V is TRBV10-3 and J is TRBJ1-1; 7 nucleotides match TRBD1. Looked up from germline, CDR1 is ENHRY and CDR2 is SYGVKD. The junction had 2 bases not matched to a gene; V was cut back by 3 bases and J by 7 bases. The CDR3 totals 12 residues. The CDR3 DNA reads TGTGCCATCAGTGAACAGGGGAATGAAGCTTTCTTT. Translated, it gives CAISEQGNEAFF.

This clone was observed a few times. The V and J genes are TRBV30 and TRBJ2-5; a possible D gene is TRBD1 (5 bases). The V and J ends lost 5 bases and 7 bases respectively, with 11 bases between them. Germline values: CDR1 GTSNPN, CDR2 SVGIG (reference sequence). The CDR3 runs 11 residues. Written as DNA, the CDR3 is TGTGCCTGGGGAGATCAGGGGACCCAGTACTTC. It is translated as CAWGDQGTQYF.

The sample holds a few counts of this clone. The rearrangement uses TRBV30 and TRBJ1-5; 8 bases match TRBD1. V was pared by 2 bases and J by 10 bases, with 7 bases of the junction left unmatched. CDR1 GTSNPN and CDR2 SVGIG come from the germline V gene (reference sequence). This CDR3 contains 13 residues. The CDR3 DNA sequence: TGTGCCTGGAGTCGGACAGGGAAAAGTCCCCAGCATTTT. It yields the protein CAWSRTGKSPQHF.

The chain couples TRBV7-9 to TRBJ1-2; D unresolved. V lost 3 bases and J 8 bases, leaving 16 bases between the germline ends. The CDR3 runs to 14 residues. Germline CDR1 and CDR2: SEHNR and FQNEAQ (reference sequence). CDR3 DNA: TGTGCCAGCAGCTTCAGCGGGAGGGAAGGAGGCTACACCTTC. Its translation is CASSFSGREGGYTF. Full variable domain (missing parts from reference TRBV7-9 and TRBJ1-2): DTGVSQNPRHKITKRGQNVTFRCDPISEHNRLYWYRQTLGQGPEFLTYFQNEAQLEKSRLLSDRFSAERPKGSFSTLEIQRTEQGDSAMYLCASSFSGREGGYTFGSGTRLTVV.

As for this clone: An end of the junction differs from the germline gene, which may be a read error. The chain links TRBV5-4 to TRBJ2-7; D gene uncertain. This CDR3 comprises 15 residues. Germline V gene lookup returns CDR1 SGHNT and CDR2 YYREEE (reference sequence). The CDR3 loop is CTSSLDPGWSYEQYF. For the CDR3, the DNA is TGTACCAGCAGCTTGGACCCCGGATGGAGCTACGAGCAGTACTTC. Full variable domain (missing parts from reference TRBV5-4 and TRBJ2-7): ETGVTQSPTHLIKTRGQQVTLRCSSQSGHNTVSWYQQALGQGPQFIFQYYREEENGRGNFPPRFSGLQFPNYSSELNVNALELDDSALYLCTSSLDPGWSYEQYFGPGTRLTVT.

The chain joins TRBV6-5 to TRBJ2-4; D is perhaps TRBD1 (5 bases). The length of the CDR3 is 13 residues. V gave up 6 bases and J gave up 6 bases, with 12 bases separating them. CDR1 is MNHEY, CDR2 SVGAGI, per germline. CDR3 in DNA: TGTGCCAGCAGAGGCAGTGGGGCAAACATTCAGTACTTC. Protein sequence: CASRGSGANIQYF.

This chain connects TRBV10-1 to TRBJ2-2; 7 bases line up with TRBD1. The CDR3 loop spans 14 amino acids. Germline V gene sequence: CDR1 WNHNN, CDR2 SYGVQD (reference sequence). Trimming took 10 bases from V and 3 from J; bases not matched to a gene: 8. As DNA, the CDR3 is TGCGCCACCATGACAGGGTTGGACACCGGGGAGCTGTTTTTT. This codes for CATMTGLDTGELFF.

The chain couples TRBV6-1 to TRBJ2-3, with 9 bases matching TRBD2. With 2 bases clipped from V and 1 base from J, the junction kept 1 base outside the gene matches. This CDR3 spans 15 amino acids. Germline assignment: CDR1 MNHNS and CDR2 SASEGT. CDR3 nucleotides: TGTGCCAGCAGTGAACCTAGCGGGGGCACAGATACGCAGTATTTT. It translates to CASSEPSGGTDTQYF.

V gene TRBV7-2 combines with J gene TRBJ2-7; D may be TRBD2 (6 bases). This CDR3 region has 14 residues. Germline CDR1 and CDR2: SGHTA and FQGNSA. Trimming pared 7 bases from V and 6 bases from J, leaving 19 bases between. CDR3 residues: CASTPGGVLGEQYF. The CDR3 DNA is TGTGCCAGCACCCCCGGAGGGGTCCTGGGCGAGCAGTACTTC.

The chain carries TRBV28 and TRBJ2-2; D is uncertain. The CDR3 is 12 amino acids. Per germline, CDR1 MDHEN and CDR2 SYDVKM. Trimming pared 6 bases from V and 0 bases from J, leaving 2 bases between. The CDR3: CASSTNTGELFF. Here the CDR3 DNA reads TGTGCCAGCAGCACGAACACCGGGGAGCTGTTTTTT.